This T cell receptor beta chain was captured by sequencing in a study of T cell responses to AZD1222 COVID-19 vaccine. Overall study results and limits: Donors in the cohort were predominantly white British and more often female, and clonal diversity was possibly underestimated. At baseline, just five or six AZD1222 recipients tested seropositive. Of spike-specific TCRs, nearly half reportedly target regions left unmutated in variants.

The CDR3 contains 15 residues. V gave up 0 bases and J gave up 0 bases, with 3 bases separating them. Germline lookup yields CDR1 MNHEY and CDR2 SVGEGT. Sequencing used immunoSEQ multiplex PCR; TCRdb keeps in-frame clones, though not all of them. The table lists approximately 170,000 clones, 85% to 95% of them singletons. Second doses were pooled across both intervals (about 4 or about 12 weeks). A note on this clone: Its antigen is unknown.

This chain connects TRBV6-2 or TRBV6-3 to TRBJ2-6; D unresolved. Sample: peripheral blood, taken 28 days after the second AZD1222 dose. This TCR came from an adult who received the AZD1222 COVID-19 vaccine. DNA for the CDR3: TGTGCCAGCAGTTACTCCCTCTCTGGGGCCAACGTCCTGACTTTC. This sequence encodes CASSYSLSGANVLTF.